These 26 T cell receptor beta chains were sequenced from one sample in a study of T-cell reconstitution after alpha-beta-depleted transplantation in children. Unique molecular identifiers were incorporated when the TCRbeta library was constructed. MiXCR, run by TCRdb on the PCR reads, gives a single entry per CDR3 protein. The sample has approximately 500,000 distinct CDR3 sequences; about 10% are singletons. The source was PBMCs, collected before TCRalphabeta/CD19-depleted stem cell transplant. These receptors were collected from a child aged 2 to 15 with inherited bone marrow failure, due to receive a stem cell transplant.

This clonotype was observed a handful of times. This chain links TRBV28 with TRBJ2-3, with D maybe TRBD1 (6 bases). The CDR3 extends over 15 amino acids. Germline V lookup: CDR1 MDHEN, CDR2 SYDVKM. Deletions cut 2 bases from V and 4 bases from J, with 13 bases between. CDR3 region: CASSLIHRAADTQYF. The DNA for the CDR3 is TGTGCCAGCAGTTTAATCCACAGGGCGGCAGATACGCAGTATTTT.

Many counts were recorded for this clonotype. V is TRBV29-1 and J is TRBJ1-1; D is unclear. V lost 7 bases, J lost 1 base, and 7 bases lay in between. The CDR3 totals 11 residues. Germline V CDR1 and CDR2: SQVTM, ANQGSEA. The CDR3 region has the DNA TGCAGCGCCGTCAAGAACACTGAAGCTTTCTTT. Encoded protein: CSAVKNTEAFF.

This clonotype has a count of ten or more. The chain recombines TRBV20-1 with TRBJ1-5, with TRBD1 as a possible D gene (6 bases). This CDR3 contains 14 residues. Germline V lookup: CDR1 DFQATT, CDR2 SNEGSKA (reference sequence). Trimming pared 6 bases from V and 1 base from J, leaving 13 bases between. The CDR3 spells CSAEGGGSNQPQHF. For the CDR3, the DNA is TGCAGTGCCGAAGGGGGAGGGAGCAATCAGCCCCAGCATTTT.

This clonotype came up a few times. The rearrangement joins TRBV11-2 to TRBJ2-1; 8 bases fit TRBD2. Germline CDR1 and CDR2: SGHAT and FQNNGV. The CDR3 totals 17 residues. The junction had 11 bases not matched to a gene; V was cut back by 2 bases and J by 5 bases. Here the CDR3 DNA reads TGTGCCAGCAGCTTAATAAGCGGGAGAATGATTGACAATGAGCAGTTCTTC. Protein product: CASSLISGRMIDNEQFF.

This clonotype came up many times. V is TRBV7-8 and J is TRBJ2-7; D is possibly TRBD1 (5 bases). This CDR3 has 15 residues. CDR1 is SGHVS, CDR2 FQNEAQ, per germline. V lost 1 base and J 0 bases, leaving 10 bases between the germline ends. CDR3 bases: TGTGCCAGCAGCTTAGGTCAGGACACCTCCTACGAGCAGTACTTC. It encodes CASSLGQDTSYEQYF.

This clonotype was recorded a few times. V usage is TRBV12-3 or TRBV12-4 and J usage is TRBJ2-7; D is unclear. The CDR3 contains 12 residues. The V and J ends lost 5 bases and 2 bases respectively, with 7 bases between them. CDR3 amino acids: CASSRLPYEQYF. CDR3 DNA sequence: TGTGCCAGCAGTCGACTGCCCTACGAGCAGTACTTC.

This clonotype was counted many times. The rearrangement links TRBV15 to TRBJ2-7; D unclear. Trimming stripped 3 bases from V and 4 bases from J, with 10 bases between. CDR1 and CDR2 (germline): LNHNV, YYDKDF (reference sequence). CDR3 length: 13 amino acids. This CDR3 is CATSSGVFYEQYF. The CDR3 DNA follows: TGTGCCACCAGCAGTGGGGTTTTTTACGAGCAGTACTTC.

This clonotype was recorded at least ten times. The chain joins TRBV29-1 to TRBJ2-7; tentative D call: TRBD1 (6 bases). Germline V gene lookup returns CDR1 SQVTM and CDR2 ANQGSEA. Trimming took off 4 bases at V and 0 bases at J, with 13 bases between the two ends. This CDR3 has 14 amino acids. The CDR3 DNA is TGCAGCGTTGTTAACAGGGCGAGCTCCTACGAGCAGTACTTC. Protein product: CSVVNRASSYEQYF.

The table lists this clonotype with many counts. The rearrangement links TRBV15 to TRBJ2-5; D unresolved. Trimming left V 8 bases short and J 6 bases short, with 16 bases between. This CDR3 contains 13 residues. Germline V gene lookup returns CDR1 LNHNV and CDR2 YYDKDF (reference sequence). CDR3 in DNA: TGTGCCACCGCGGAGCTAGACTCTCAGACCCAGTACTTC. Protein product: CATAELDSQTQYF.

This clonotype was detected a few times. The V gene is TRBV20-1, the J gene TRBJ2-7, with D perhaps matching TRBD1 or TRBD2 (5 bases each). V was shortened by 2 bases and J by 5 bases, with 16 bases between the two germline ends. This CDR3 region has 14 residues. Germline CDR1 and CDR2: DFQATT and SNEGSKA (reference sequence). The CDR3: CSARPRPGRDEQYF. The CDR3 region has the DNA TGCAGTGCTAGACCCCGTCCGGGGCGGGACGAGCAGTACTTC.

This clonotype was observed many times. The rearrangement joins TRBV10-3 to TRBJ2-1; 7 positions match TRBD2. In germline, CDR1 is ENHRY, CDR2 SYGVKD. The CDR3 sequence is 14 residues long. V was pared by 0 bases and J by 7 bases, with 3 bases of the junction left unmatched. CDR3 sequence: CAISESGGPNEQFF. CDR3 coding DNA: TGTGCCATCAGTGAGTCGGGAGGGCCGAATGAGCAGTTCTTC.

A word on this clonotype: Being one base from a much bigger clone, this may be a read error. The chain is built from TRBV4-1 and TRBJ2-1; no definite D call. Trimming removed 4 bases from V and 2 bases from J, with 9 bases in between. Germline loops: CDR1 MGHRA, CDR2 YSYEKL. The CDR3 has 14 amino acids. As DNA, the CDR3 is TGCGCCAGCAGCCCTAAAGACCCCTACAATGAGCAGTTCTTC. It yields the protein CASSPKDPYNEQFF.

V and J are TRBV28 and TRBJ2-7, with 12 bases aligning to TRBD2. The CDR3 is 15 amino acids. Germline lookup yields CDR1 MDHEN and CDR2 SYDVKM. V shed 3 bases, J shed 6 bases, and the junction held 6 bases outside the gene matches. Here the CDR3 DNA reads TGTGCCAGCAGTTTGCTAGCGGGAGGGTGGGGCGAGCAGTACTTC. It yields the protein CASSLLAGGWGEQYF.

The J gene is TRBJ2-7, the V gene TRBV27; 9 bases align to TRBD2. This CDR3 comprises 16 residues. The junction had 7 bases not matched to a gene; V was cut back by 2 bases and J by 2 bases. CDR1 MNHEY and CDR2 SMNVEV come from the germline V gene (reference sequence). CDR3 loop: CASSLAGGPNAYEQYF. DNA for the CDR3: TGTGCCAGCAGTTTAGCGGGAGGGCCGAACGCCTACGAGCAGTACTTC.

Many counts were recorded for this clonotype. This chain uses TRBV5-1 with TRBJ2-5; D remains unclear. The germline V and J ends were trimmed by 0 bases and 2 bases, with 14 bases remaining between them. This CDR3 contains 16 residues. CDR1 and CDR2 from the germline V gene are SGHRS and YFSETQ. This chain's CDR3 is CASSLGRWQQQETQYF. The CDR3 DNA reads as TGCGCCAGCAGCTTGGGCCGGTGGCAGCAACAAGAGACCCAGTACTTC.

This rearrangement joins TRBV12-3 or TRBV12-4 to TRBJ2-1; D is possibly TRBD2 (6 bases). Trimming took 3 bases from V and 7 from J, leaving 31 bases between them. This CDR3 is built from 20 residues. CDR3 loop: CASSLDFLPSDKLGGNEQFF. The DNA for the CDR3 is TGTGCCAGCAGTTTGGACTTTCTTCCATCCGACAAACTGGGGGGAAATGAGCAGTTCTTC.

The chain has TRBV20-1 and TRBJ2-1; D not resolved. The CDR3 contains 13 residues. The V gene lost 4 bases and the J gene lost 0 bases, with 7 bases spanning the gap. Per the germline V gene, CDR1 is DFQATT and CDR2 is SNEGSKA (reference sequence). CDR3 DNA: TGCAGTGCTATAGGTTCCTCCTACAATGAGCAGTTCTTC. This translates into CSAIGSSYNEQFF.

The V and J genes are TRBV24-1 and TRBJ2-1; D is unresolved. V lost 7 bases, J lost 0 bases, and 12 bases lay in between. The CDR3 length is 15 residues. From germline, CDR1 is KGHDR and CDR2 SFDVKD. The CDR3 region has the DNA TGTGCCACCAGGGCCCGGCAGAGCTCCTACAATGAGCAGTTCTTC. Protein product: CATRARQSSYNEQFF.

For this clonotype: This may be a read error, as it is one base from a much larger clone. The chain couples TRBV10-2 to TRBJ1-2; 7 nucleotides agree with TRBD1. This CDR3 is built from 17 residues. CDR1 and CDR2 from the germline V gene are WSHSY and SAAADI. Unmatched junction bases numbered 10, after V lost 3 bases and J lost 0 bases. The DNA of the CDR3 is TGCGCCAGCAGTGATGCCACCGAGGGGGCGACTAACTATGGCTACACCTTC. The encoded protein is CASSDATEGATNYGYTF.

This clonotype was detected ten times or more. This rearrangement joins TRBV7-9 to TRBJ2-3; 12 bases fit TRBD2. CDR1 SEHNR and CDR2 FQNEAQ come from the germline V gene (reference sequence). The junction had 16 bases not matched to a gene; V was cut back by 5 bases and J by 4 bases. The CDR3 sequence is 19 residues long. CDR3 nucleotides: TGTGCCAGCAGCCTCAAGAAAAGCCTAGCGGGAGGGCCTGCAGATACGCAGTATTTT. It specifies CASSLKKSLAGGPADTQYF.

This clonotype was observed a handful of times. V usage is TRBV7-8 and J usage is TRBJ2-3; 7 bases fit TRBD2. The CDR3 extends over 15 amino acids. In germline, CDR1 is SGHVS, CDR2 FQNEAQ. V gave up 5 bases and J gave up 2 bases; unmatched junction bases: 7. The CDR3 loop is CASSPRTRDTDTQYF. CDR3 nucleotide sequence: TGTGCCAGCAGCCCTCGGACTAGGGACACAGATACGCAGTATTTT.

In the case of this clonotype: The junction departs from the called germline gene at one end, perhaps through a read error. The chain couples TRBV7-9 to TRBJ2-7; D not resolved. This CDR3 has 12 residues. Germline lookup yields CDR1 SEHNR and CDR2 FQNEAQ (reference sequence). CDR3 DNA sequence: TGTGCCAGCAGCTTAGTTCAGCAGGAACTGCACTTC. It is translated as CASSLVQQELHF.

This clonotype was observed many times. The chain is built from TRBV12-3 or TRBV12-4 and TRBJ2-2, with a weak D call TRBD1 (5 bases). V was clipped by 6 bases and J by 3 bases, with 11 bases between them. CDR3 length equals 14 residues. Written as DNA, the CDR3 is TGTGCCAGCAGCCATGACAGATACACCGGGGAGCTGTTTTTT. Its protein product is CASSHDRYTGELFF.

This clonotype showed up just a few times. V is TRBV10-3 and J is TRBJ2-7; perhaps TRBD2 as D (6 bases). The V end was cut by 6 bases, the J end by 2 bases, with 17 bases between. The length of the CDR3 is 15 residues. Germline loops: CDR1 ENHRY, CDR2 SYGVKD. For the CDR3, the DNA is TGTGCCATCAGCCAACTCGGGACTCACACCTACGAGCAGTACTTC. Its protein product is CAISQLGTHTYEQYF.

This clonotype was detected many times. The genes are TRBV20-1 and TRBJ2-1, with a possible D match to TRBD1 (6 bases). Germline V lookup: CDR1 DFQATT, CDR2 SNEGSKA (reference sequence). This CDR3 has 15 residues. Trimming took 4 bases from V and 2 from J, leaving 15 bases between them. CDR3 protein: CSATQGLSAYNEQFF. In DNA form, the CDR3 reads TGCAGTGCTACGCAGGGGTTAAGCGCCTACAATGAGCAGTTCTTC.

The V gene is TRBV7-2, the J gene TRBJ2-5, with D perhaps TRBD1 (6 bases). There are 16 residues in the CDR3. V was pared by 3 bases and J by 3 bases, with 17 bases between. Germline CDR1 reads SGHTA; CDR2 reads FQGNSA. CDR3 sequence reads: CASSFLLGQREETQYF. The CDR3 DNA reads TGTGCCAGCAGCTTTCTCCTTGGACAGAGAGAAGAGACCCAGTACTTC.